Shown below are 25 T cell receptor beta chains from a single sample sequenced in a study of shared T cell receptors in the human thymus. The repertoire was sequenced with immunoSEQ multiplex PCR; TCRdb's copy has only in-frame clones and lacks some. The sample contains approximately 490,000 clones, about four fifths of which appear only once. These same data were also listed under a study on human thymus T cells.

The sequencing sample was made of thymocytes. These receptors all come from a boy under two years old with a congenital heart defect.

The chain links TRBV19 to TRBJ2-1, with 10 bases aligning to TRBD1. The CDR3 covers 18 residues. Germline assignment: CDR1 LNHDA and CDR2 SQIVND (reference sequence). With V trimmed by 7 bases and J by 3 bases, 15 bases remained unmatched. CDR3: CASTLQPRDRGFYNEQFF. CDR3 DNA sequence: TGTGCCAGTACCCTACAACCCAGGGACAGGGGTTTCTACAATGAGCAGTTCTTC.

This clone showed up just a few times. The V and J genes are TRBV7-6 and TRBJ2-5; no clear D gene. V lost 3 bases and J 1 base, leaving 9 bases between the germline ends. Germline V gene lookup returns CDR1 SGHVS and CDR2 FNYEAQ. This CDR3 region has 14 residues. CDR3 DNA: TGTGCCAGCAGCTTCCTTCAACTCCAAGAGACCCAGTACTTC. Translating it yields CASSFLQLQETQYF.

The chain carries TRBV30 and TRBJ2-1, with D perhaps matching TRBD1 (5 bases). Trimming left V 0 bases short and J 2 bases short, with 14 bases between. The V gene's germline CDR1 is GTSNPN and CDR2 SVGIG (reference sequence). This CDR3 region has 16 residues. CDR3 in DNA: TGTGCCTGGAGTGTCGATGAGAGCAGGGCCTACAATGAGCAGTTCTTC. Its protein product is CAWSVDESRAYNEQFF.

On this clone itself: Other DNA variants within this sample encode the same CDR3. The chain joins TRBV4-3 to TRBJ2-7, with 7 nucleotides matching TRBD1. V gave up 4 bases and J gave up 4 bases; unmatched junction bases: 7. The CDR3 loop spans 14 amino acids. The germline CDR1 and CDR2 sequences are LGHNA and YSLEER. The CDR3: CASSPTGSPYEQYF. CDR3 nucleotide sequence: TGCGCCAGCAGCCCGACAGGGTCCCCTTACGAGCAGTACTTC.

This chain joins TRBV7-6 and TRBJ2-7; 8 positions agree with TRBD1. This CDR3 is built from 15 residues. With V trimmed by 6 bases and J by 3 bases, 10 bases remained unmatched. Germline V gives CDR1 SGHVS, CDR2 FNYEAQ. The CDR3 here is CASSQFHRGYYEQYF. The CDR3 DNA follows: TGTGCCAGCAGTCAATTCCACAGGGGGTACTACGAGCAGTACTTC.

This sequence joins TRBV28 and TRBJ2-2; 10 nucleotides align to TRBD1. CDR1 MDHEN and CDR2 SYDVKM come from the germline V gene. J lost 4 bases, V lost 5 bases, and 7 bases had no gene match. The CDR3 consists of 16 residues. The CDR3 sequence is CASSTNDRGLTGELFF. CDR3 DNA: TGTGCCAGCAGTACGAACGACAGGGGGCTCACCGGGGAGCTGTTTTTT.

CDR3 region: CASTRGRPWNEQFF. The CDR3, as DNA: TGTGCCAGCACTCGCGGGAGGCCATGGAATGAGCAGTTCTTC. This chain connects TRBV6-1 to TRBJ2-1, with 8 bases that match TRBD2. V dropped 7 bases and J dropped 7; count of bases not matched to a gene: 9. The CDR3 runs 14 residues. Germline V gene data show CDR1 as MNHNS and CDR2 as SASEGT.

The rearrangement uses TRBV7-8 and TRBJ2-7; the D gene is possibly TRBD2 (6 bases). V was pared by 6 bases and J by 7 bases, with 22 bases between. Per germline, CDR1 SGHVS and CDR2 FQNEAQ. The CDR3 extends over 15 amino acids. The CDR3 protein is CASRVSGTETLEQYF. The CDR3 bases are TGTGCCAGCAGAGTCTCCGGGACTGAGACCCTAGAGCAGTACTTC.

This clone has more than one count but fewer than ten. This rearrangement joins TRBV27 to TRBJ1-2; D unresolved. Trimming removed 5 bases at V and 4 bases at J, with 11 bases between. This CDR3 has 13 residues. Germline V lookup: CDR1 MNHEY, CDR2 SMNVEV (reference sequence). The CDR3 here is CASSPPPGYGYTF. CDR3 DNA: TGTGCCAGCAGTCCCCCCCCGGGCTATGGCTACACCTTC.

This chain links TRBV29-1 with TRBJ1-3, with a possible D match to TRBD1 (6 bases). This CDR3 region has 14 residues. Germline V gene lookup returns CDR1 SQVTM and CDR2 ANQGSEA. V lost 2 bases, J lost 0 bases, and 8 bases lay in between. CDR3 coding DNA: TGCAGCGTTGAAACGGACAGCTCTGGAAACACCATATATTTT. Translated: CSVETDSSGNTIYF. The complete variable domain, with remaining parts taken from reference TRBV29-1 and TRBJ1-3, reads SAVISQKPSRDICQRGTSLTIQCQVDSQVTMMFWYRQQPGQSLTLIATANQGSEATYESGFVIDKFPISRPNLTFSTLTVSNMSPEDSSIYLCSVETDSSGNTIYFGEGSWLTVV.

This clone has only a few counts. The chain uses TRBV7-8 and TRBJ2-7, with a weak D call TRBD1 (5 bases). Germline V gene sequence: CDR1 SGHVS, CDR2 FQNEAQ. This CDR3 region has 14 residues. The V gene lost 7 bases and the J gene lost 2 bases, with 15 bases spanning the gap. As DNA, the CDR3 is TGTGCCAGCACATTAAGGGCAGGGCCCTACGAGCAGTACTTC. It specifies CASTLRAGPYEQYF.

This chain joins TRBV5-1 and TRBJ2-2, with 8 bases aligning to TRBD2. This CDR3 comprises 15 residues. V lost 6 bases to trimming and J lost 0 bases; unmatched junction nucleotides: 4. Germline CDR1 is SGHRS and CDR2 is YFSETQ. This chain's CDR3 is CASTREGANTGELFF. In nucleotides, the CDR3 is TGCGCCAGCACCCGGGAGGGGGCGAACACCGGGGAGCTGTTTTTT.

This CDR3 reads CASSLVGRALSNEKLFF. The CDR3 DNA reads TGTGCCAGCTCCCTCGTTGGCAGGGCCCTCTCTAATGAAAAACTGTTTTTT. The V and J genes are TRBV27 and TRBJ1-4, with a weak D call TRBD1 (5 bases). The germline V gene has CDR1 MNHEY and CDR2 SMNVEV (reference sequence). The CDR3 totals 17 residues. Trimming cost V 8 bases and J 3 bases, with 22 bases left between them.

The V call is TRBV13, the J call TRBJ1-2, with D hard to call. This CDR3 contains 13 residues. The germline V and J ends were trimmed by 0 bases and 5 bases, with 7 bases remaining between them. Germline CDR1 is PRHDT and CDR2 is FYEKMQ (reference sequence). The CDR3 coding sequence is TGTGCCAGCAGCTTAGGCCGAGAATATGGCTACACCTTC. Protein sequence: CASSLGREYGYTF.

The genes are TRBV28 and TRBJ2-7; 9 bases align to TRBD1. CDR1 is MDHEN, CDR2 SYDVKM, per germline. The CDR3 is made up of 16 amino acids. V lost 5 bases to trimming and J lost 6 bases; unmatched junction nucleotides: 14. The CDR3 nucleotides read TGTGCCAGCAGTGTAAACGGGACAGGGATAGGTGGCGAGCAGTACTTC. Protein sequence: CASSVNGTGIGGEQYF. Drawing the rest from reference TRBV28 and TRBJ2-7, the complete variable domain is DVKVTQSSRYLVKRTGEKVFLECVQDMDHENMFWYRQDPGLGLRLIYFSYDVKMKEKGDIPEGYSVSREKKERFSLILESASTNQTSMYLCASSVNGTGIGGEQYFGPGTRLTVT.

The chain recombines TRBV12-5 with TRBJ1-1; TRBD1 matches at 7 bases. The CDR3 is 20 amino acids. V lost 0 bases and J lost 4; bases outside the gene matches: 20. Germline assignment: CDR1 LGHNT and CDR2 FRNRAP. The CDR3 DNA sequence: TGTGCTAGTGGTTTGGTACGATCTGGGGGCAGGGGGGCCGGGGTCACTGAAGCTTTCTTT. This codes for CASGLVRSGGRGAGVTEAFF.

This chain links TRBV13 with TRBJ2-7, with unresolved D. The CDR3 extends over 15 amino acids. Trimming shortened V by 5 bases and J by 3 bases, and 17 bases separated the two germline ends. Germline loops: CDR1 PRHDT, CDR2 FYEKMQ (reference sequence). Here the CDR3 reads CASSPGPPGVYEQYF. As DNA, the CDR3 is TGTGCCAGCAGCCCCGGTCCCCCCGGAGTCTACGAGCAGTACTTC.

CDR3 residues: CASSPVGGGTEAFF. The DNA of the CDR3 is TGTGCCAGCAGCCCTGTTGGGGGGGGGACTGAAGCTTTCTTT. The chain employs TRBV27 and TRBJ1-1, with D tentatively TRBD1 (5 bases). The CDR3 loop spans 14 amino acids. The ends were cut back, 6 bases at V and 5 bases at J, with 16 bases in the middle. Germline V gives CDR1 MNHEY, CDR2 SMNVEV (reference sequence).

The chain joins TRBV28 to TRBJ2-1; D is perhaps TRBD2 (5 bases). The CDR3 runs 12 residues. V lost 5 bases and J 10 bases, leaving 12 bases between the germline ends. Germline CDR1 is MDHEN and CDR2 is SYDVKM. This CDR3 is CASSLGLEEQFF. CDR3 nucleotides: TGTGCCAGCAGTCTTGGACTCGAGGAGCAGTTCTTC.

The J gene is TRBJ2-1, the V gene TRBV7-2; 10 bases align to TRBD2. Germline-derived CDR1 and CDR2 are SGHTA and FQGNSA. Losses at the gene ends were 4 bases for V and 7 bases for J; bases not matched to a gene: 10. This CDR3 comprises 16 residues. The CDR3 reads CASSYRGSSGSNEQFF. For the CDR3, the DNA is TGTGCCAGCAGCTACCGGGGGTCTAGCGGGAGTAATGAGCAGTTCTTC.

The chain carries TRBV18 and TRBJ2-1; D is perhaps TRBD2 (6 bases). V was trimmed by 0 bases and J by 4 bases, leaving 10 bases between them. Looked up from germline, CDR1 is KGHSH and CDR2 is LQKENI. The CDR3 loop spans 15 amino acids. CDR3 in amino acids: CASSPPTRTYNEQFF. DNA for the CDR3: TGTGCCAGCTCACCACCGACTAGGACTTACAATGAGCAGTTCTTC.

The chain combines TRBV30 with TRBJ2-5; 8 nucleotides match TRBD2. Unmatched junction bases numbered 8, after V lost 2 bases and J lost 3 bases. In germline, CDR1 is GTSNPN, CDR2 SVGIG (reference sequence). CDR3 length: 15 amino acids. Written as DNA, the CDR3 is TGTGCCTGGAGTCCAGCGGGAGTCAGAGAAGAGACCCAGTACTTC. Translated, it gives CAWSPAGVREETQYF.

The chain is built from TRBV27 and TRBJ2-2; D perhaps matches TRBD1 (6 bases). The CDR3 runs 16 residues. The germline gives CDR1 MNHEY, CDR2 SMNVEV (reference sequence). Trimming left V 5 bases short and J 1 base short, with 14 bases between. DNA for the CDR3: TGTGCCAGCAGTACCCGGGACAAAGAGAACACCGGGGAGCTGTTTTTT. Its translation: CASSTRDKENTGELFF.

V usage is TRBV29-1 and J usage is TRBJ2-5, with D possibly matching TRBD1 (5 bases). CDR1 SQVTM and CDR2 ANQGSEA come from the germline V gene. Trimming took 3 bases from V and 6 from J, leaving 11 bases between them. This CDR3 spans 12 amino acids. CDR3 in DNA: TGCAGCGTTGATGGGGCGGCTAAGACCCAGTACTTC. This sequence encodes CSVDGAAKTQYF.

The chain links TRBV5-1 to TRBJ1-1, with TRBD1 matching over 7 bases. The junction had 5 bases not matched to a gene; V was cut back by 2 bases and J by 7 bases. This CDR3 is built from 13 residues. Germline lookup yields CDR1 SGHRS and CDR2 YFSETQ. Written as DNA, the CDR3 is TGCGCCAGCAGCTTCCGGGACAGAGGTGAAGCTTTCTTT. Translation: CASSFRDRGEAFF.